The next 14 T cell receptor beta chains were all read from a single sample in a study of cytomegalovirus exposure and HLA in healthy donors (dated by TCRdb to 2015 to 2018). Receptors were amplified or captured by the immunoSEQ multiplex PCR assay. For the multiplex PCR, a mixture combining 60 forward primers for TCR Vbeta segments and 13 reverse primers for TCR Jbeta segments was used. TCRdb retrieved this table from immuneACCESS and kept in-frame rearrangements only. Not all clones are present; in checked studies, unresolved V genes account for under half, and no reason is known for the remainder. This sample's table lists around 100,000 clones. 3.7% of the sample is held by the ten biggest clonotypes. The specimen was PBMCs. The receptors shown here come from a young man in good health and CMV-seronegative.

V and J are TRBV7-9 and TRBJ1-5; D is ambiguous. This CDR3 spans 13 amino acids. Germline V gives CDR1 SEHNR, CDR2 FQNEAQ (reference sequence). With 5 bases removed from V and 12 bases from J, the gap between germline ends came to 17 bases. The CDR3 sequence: CASSLLEGAGQHF. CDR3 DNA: TGTGCCAGCAGCCTACTGGAGGGCGCAGGCCAGCATTTT.

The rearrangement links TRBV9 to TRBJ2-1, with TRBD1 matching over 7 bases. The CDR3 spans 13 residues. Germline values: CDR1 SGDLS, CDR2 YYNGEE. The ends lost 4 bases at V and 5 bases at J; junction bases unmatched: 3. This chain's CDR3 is CASSIGTDNEQFF. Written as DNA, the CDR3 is TGTGCCAGCAGCATCGGGACAGACAATGAGCAGTTCTTC. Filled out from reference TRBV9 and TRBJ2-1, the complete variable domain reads DSGVTQTPKHLITATGQRVTLRCSPRSGDLSVYWYQQSLDQGLQFLIQYYNGEERAKGNILERFSAQQFPDLHSELNLSSLELGDSALYFCASSIGTDNEQFFGPGTRLTVL.

CDR3 loop: CASSQGQGSYEQYF. CDR3 DNA sequence: TGTGCCAGCAGCCAGGGACAGGGTTCCTACGAGCAGTACTTC. The chain is built from TRBV4-2 and TRBJ2-7, with 9 nucleotides matching TRBD1. The CDR3 runs 14 residues. V lost 3 bases and J lost 1; bases outside the gene matches: 1. CDR1 is LGHNA, CDR2 YNFKEQ, per germline.

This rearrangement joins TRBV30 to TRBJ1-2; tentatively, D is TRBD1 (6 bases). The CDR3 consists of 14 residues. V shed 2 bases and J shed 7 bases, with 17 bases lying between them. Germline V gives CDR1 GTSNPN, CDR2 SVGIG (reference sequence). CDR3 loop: CAWSPEQGYSGYTF. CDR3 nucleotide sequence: TGTGCCTGGAGTCCAGAGCAGGGGTATAGTGGCTACACCTTC.

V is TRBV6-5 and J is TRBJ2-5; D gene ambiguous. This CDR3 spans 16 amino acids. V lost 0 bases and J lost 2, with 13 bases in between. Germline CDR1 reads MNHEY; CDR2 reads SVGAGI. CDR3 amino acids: CASSYSGFGLQETQYF. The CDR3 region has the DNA TGTGCCAGCAGTTACTCGGGCTTTGGGCTACAAGAGACCCAGTACTTC.

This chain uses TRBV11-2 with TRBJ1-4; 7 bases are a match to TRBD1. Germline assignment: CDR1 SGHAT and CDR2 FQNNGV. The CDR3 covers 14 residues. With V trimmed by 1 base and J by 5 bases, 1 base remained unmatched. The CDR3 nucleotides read TGTGCCAGCAGCTTAGGCAGGGGGAATGAAAAACTGTTTTTT. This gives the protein CASSLGRGNEKLFF.

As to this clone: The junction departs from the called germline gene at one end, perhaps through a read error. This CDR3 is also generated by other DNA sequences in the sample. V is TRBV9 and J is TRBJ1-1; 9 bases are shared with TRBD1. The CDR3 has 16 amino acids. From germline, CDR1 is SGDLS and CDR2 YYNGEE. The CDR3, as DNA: TGTGCCAGTAGCGTAGCCCCGGGACAGGGATTCGCTGAAGCTTTCTTT. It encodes CASSVAPGQGFAEAFF.

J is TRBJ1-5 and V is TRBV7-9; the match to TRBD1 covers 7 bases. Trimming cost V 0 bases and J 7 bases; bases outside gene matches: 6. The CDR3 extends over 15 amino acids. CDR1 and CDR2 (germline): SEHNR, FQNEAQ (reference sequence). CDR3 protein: CASSLASSGGQPQHF. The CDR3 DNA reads TGTGCCAGCAGCTTAGCGTCGTCAGGGGGACAGCCCCAGCATTTT.

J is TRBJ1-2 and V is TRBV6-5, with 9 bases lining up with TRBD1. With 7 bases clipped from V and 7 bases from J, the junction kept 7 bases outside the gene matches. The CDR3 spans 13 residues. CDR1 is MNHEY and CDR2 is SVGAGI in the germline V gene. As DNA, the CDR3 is TGTGCCAGCAACAGGGGACAGGGAGGTGGCTACACCTTC. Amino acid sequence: CASNRGQGGGYTF.

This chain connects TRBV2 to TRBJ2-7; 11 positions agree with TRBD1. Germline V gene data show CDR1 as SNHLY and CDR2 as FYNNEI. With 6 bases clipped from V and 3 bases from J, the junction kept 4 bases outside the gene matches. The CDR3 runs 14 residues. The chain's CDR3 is CASSAGTGGYEQYF. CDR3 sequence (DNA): TGTGCCAGCAGCGCCGGGACAGGGGGCTACGAGCAGTACTTC.

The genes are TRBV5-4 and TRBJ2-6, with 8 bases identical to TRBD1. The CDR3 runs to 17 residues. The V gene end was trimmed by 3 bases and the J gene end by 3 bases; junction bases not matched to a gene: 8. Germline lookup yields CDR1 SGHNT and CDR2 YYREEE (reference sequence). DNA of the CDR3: TGTGCCAGCAGCTCAGGACAGGGATCCTTTGGGGCCAACGTCCTGACTTTC. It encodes CASSSGQGSFGANVLTF.

As DNA, the CDR3 is TGTGCCAGCAGTGCTGTTCGGAACACTGAAGCTTTCTTT. Translating gives CASSAVRNTEAFF. The chain combines TRBV6-1 with TRBJ1-1; D is unresolved. Germline V gene lookup returns CDR1 MNHNS and CDR2 SASEGT. The CDR3 is 13 amino acids. Trimming shortened V by 4 bases and J by 1 base, and 7 bases separated the two germline ends.

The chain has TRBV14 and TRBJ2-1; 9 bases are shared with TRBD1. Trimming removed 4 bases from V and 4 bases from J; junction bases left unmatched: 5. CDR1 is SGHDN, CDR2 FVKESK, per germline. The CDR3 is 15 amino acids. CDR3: CASSPGTGRYNEQFF. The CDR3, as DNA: TGTGCCAGCAGCCCCGGGACAGGGCGATACAATGAGCAGTTCTTC.

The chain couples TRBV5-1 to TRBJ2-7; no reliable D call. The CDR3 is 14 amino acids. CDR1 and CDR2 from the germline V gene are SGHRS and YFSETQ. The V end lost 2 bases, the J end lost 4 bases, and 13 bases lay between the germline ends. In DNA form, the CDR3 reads TGCGCCAGCAGCTTTGAACCACAGCCTTACGAGCAGTACTTC. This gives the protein CASSFEPQPYEQYF.